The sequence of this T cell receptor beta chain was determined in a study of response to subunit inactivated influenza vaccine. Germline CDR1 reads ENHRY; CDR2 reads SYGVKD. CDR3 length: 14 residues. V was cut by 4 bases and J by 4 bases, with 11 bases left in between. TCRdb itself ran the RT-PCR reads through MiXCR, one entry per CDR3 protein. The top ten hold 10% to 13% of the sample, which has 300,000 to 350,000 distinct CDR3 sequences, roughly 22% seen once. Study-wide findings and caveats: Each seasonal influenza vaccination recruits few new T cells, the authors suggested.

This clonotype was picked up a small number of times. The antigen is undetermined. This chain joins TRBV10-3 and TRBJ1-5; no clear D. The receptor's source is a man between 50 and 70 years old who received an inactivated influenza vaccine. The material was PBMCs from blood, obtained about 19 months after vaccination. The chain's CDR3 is CAISASRQNQPQHF. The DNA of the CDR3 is TGTGCCATCAGTGCGTCCAGGCAAAATCAGCCCCAGCATTTT.